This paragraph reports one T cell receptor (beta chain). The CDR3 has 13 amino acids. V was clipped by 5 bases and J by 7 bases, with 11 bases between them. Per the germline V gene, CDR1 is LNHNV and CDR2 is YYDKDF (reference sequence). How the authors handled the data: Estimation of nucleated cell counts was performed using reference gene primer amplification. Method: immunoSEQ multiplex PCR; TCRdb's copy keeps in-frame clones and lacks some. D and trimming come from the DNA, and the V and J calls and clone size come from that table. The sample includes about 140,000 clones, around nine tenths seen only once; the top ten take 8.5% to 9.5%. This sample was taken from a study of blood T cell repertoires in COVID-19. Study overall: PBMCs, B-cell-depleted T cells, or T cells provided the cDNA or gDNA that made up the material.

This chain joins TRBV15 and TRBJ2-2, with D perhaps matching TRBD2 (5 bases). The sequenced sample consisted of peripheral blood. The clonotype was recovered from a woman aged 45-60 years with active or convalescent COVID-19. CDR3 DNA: TGTGCCACCAGCGGAGGAGGCGACGGGGAGCTGTTTTTT. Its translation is CATSGGGDGELFF.